This is a list of T cell receptor beta chains from one sample in a study of CD8+ T cells in alopecia areata. The method was immunoSEQ multiplex PCR; TCRdb's version includes in-frame clones alone and lacks a portion of them. Here the sample spans roughly 130,000 clones, 50% to 60% being singletons. Source: CD4+ T cells sorted from blood, taken at week 0. Source of these receptors: a human donor with alopecia areata. The conserved cysteine and the conserved F or W are not part of the CDR3 here.

j_gene	v_gene	CDR3aa
TRBJ2-2	TRBV5-4	ASSLVPAGVVPGELF
TRBJ2-7	TRBV4-3	ASSRNSGTGREQY
TRBJ2-5	TRBV7-3	ASSSPTGGAGETQY
TRBJ1-2	TRBV5-5	ASSWGTASNYGYT
TRBJ1-4	TRBV27	ASSYDSGAPNEKLF
TRBJ2-3	TRBV15	ATSREGGATDTQY
TRBJ1-6	TRBV2	ASRDSRNSPLH
TRBJ2-1	TRBV9	ASSTGQGYYNEQF
TRBJ2-5	TRBV5-1	ASSLGSGTQETQY
TRBJ2-6	TRBV5-6	ASSHRVSGANVLT
TRBJ1-2	TRBV19	AFNGPLKNT
TRBJ1-2	TRBV10-3	AISELSGQGRESAGYT
TRBJ2-7	TRBV2	ASSDAGGQSGEQY
TRBJ2-2	TRBV27	ASSQHVSPSVSNTGELF
TRBJ2-1	TRBV7-9	ASSPGPFQF
TRBJ2-7	TRBV18	ASSPRVASGDEQY
TRBJ1-1	TRBV7-9	ASSLGGVTEAF
TRBJ2-1	TRBV9	TSTGANSGRPGYNEQF
TRBJ2-3	TRBV5-1	ASSYTGAADTQY
TRBJ1-3	TRBV29-1	SVDQFLSGNTIY
TRBJ1-1	TRBV5-6	ASSTATGFSTEAF
TRBJ1-5	TRBV11-2	ASSLGTGFNQPQH
TRBJ2-3	TRBV14	ASSQRTAGAGTDTQY
TRBJ2-6	TRBV23-1	ASSQSIPESGANVLT
TRBJ2-7	TRBV7-2	ASSLVTLAGGPDEQY
TRBJ2-5	TRBV6-5	ASTRTGGSETQY
TRBJ1-1	TRBV11-1	ASSLIGTEAF
TRBJ2-5	TRBV11-2	ASRRAGVQETQY
TRBJ2-6	TRBV4-1	ASSQDSPFSGANVLT
TRBJ2-7	TRBV11-2	ASSLWVNEQY
TRBJ2-7	TRBV7-8	ASSSRVGDREGYEQY
TRBJ1-5	TRBV30	AWSLRGLNNQPQH
TRBJ1-5	TRBV9	ASSPRADSNQPQH
TRBJ1-1	TRBV7-2	ASRTVLGNTEAF
TRBJ2-7	TRBV7-2	ASSLVGTSGEQY
TRBJ1-2	TRBV7-2	ASSPRQGSNYGYT
TRBJ1-6	TRBV19	ASSPTGDSPLH
TRBJ2-7	TRBV27	ASRGGFEQY
TRBJ2-3	TRBV5-1	ASQREGDTQY
TRBJ2-4	TRBV28	ASSLRDREAKNIQY
TRBJ2-7	TRBV10-3	ASTRGQGLEQY
TRBJ2-5	TRBV9	ASSRTGVRQETQY
TRBJ1-2	TRBV25-1	ASHTTGTGIIHGYT
TRBJ2-7	TRBV5-6	ASSLFSIGHEQY
TRBJ2-5	TRBV7-2	ASSKSPGLETQY
TRBJ2-7	TRBV7-2	ASSRNPQGPSSSYEQY
TRBJ2-5	TRBV21-1	ARVPTRRETQY
TRBJ2-1	TRBV18	ASSRGLAGAADEQF
TRBJ2-3	TRBV7-2	ASSTPGVPDTQY
TRBJ2-3	TRBV19	ASSPGTDTQY
TRBJ2-6	TRBV5-1	ASSRIPTGATSGANVLT
TRBJ2-5	TRBV18	ASSPYTQETQY
TRBJ2-7	TRBV4-1	ASSSVGTTYEQY
-	TRBV28	ASSTVLEQRYEQY
TRBJ1-5	TRBV19	ASSPGYSNQPQH
TRBJ2-3	TRBV25-1	ASSASPASGDITDTQY
TRBJ1-5	TRBV28	ASRRYSNQPQH
TRBJ2-1	TRBV5-1	ASSWAGGQNEQF
TRBJ1-4	TRBV5-6	ASSFQGAGEKLF
TRBJ1-1	TRBV4-3	ASSQIPQGDTEAF